This T cell receptor beta chain was captured by sequencing in a study of blood T cell repertoires in COVID-19. Study-level background: Samples taken during acute and convalescent COVID-19 were collected in the United States, Italy and Spain. Sources were T cells, B-cell-depleted T cells, or PBMCs; the material itself was cDNA or gDNA.

In the authors' workflow: It was from reference gene primer amplification that nucleated cell counts were estimated. This table comes from immunoSEQ multiplex PCR, and its TCRdb copy is limited to in-frame clones, with some not included. That table supplies the V and J calls and clone size; D and trimming were determined from the DNA. The table has about 270,000 clones, around 89% seen once. This CDR3 contains 15 residues. CDR1 LGHDT and CDR2 YNNKEL come from the germline V gene (reference sequence). The V gene lost 3 bases and the J gene lost 1 base, with 10 bases spanning the gap. Enrolled through a virtual design, the participants were between roughly 18 and 95 years of age and came from roughly 22 US areas. The sample holds one count of this clone.

This chain connects TRBV3-1 (or the pseudogene TRBV3-2) to TRBJ1-3, with D perhaps matching TRBD1 (6 bases). The sequence came from a woman aged 30 to 39 with acute COVID-19. Sample: PBMCs or T cells enriched from blood (not recorded which). CDR3 sequence reads: CASSQTRGSGNTIYF. The CDR3, as DNA: TGTGCCAGCAGCCAGACAAGGGGGTCTGGAAACACCATATATTTT.